Sequencing of this TCR beta chain was carried out in a study of blood T cell repertoires in COVID-19. On the study more broadly: Some COVID-19 samples were acute and others convalescent; all came from the United States, Italy and Spain. The analysed material was cDNA or gDNA that came from T cells, B-cell-depleted T cells, or PBMCs.

Original processing methods: It was from reference gene primer amplification that nucleated cell counts were estimated. Generated by immunoSEQ multiplex PCR, the TCRdb table keeps only in-frame clones and is missing some. That table supplies the V and J calls and clone size; D and trimming were determined from the DNA. The profile shows about 230,000 clones, about 85% of them singletons. Germline V lookup: CDR1 MNHEY, CDR2 SVGEGT. The CDR3 consists of 14 residues. Trimming cost V 4 bases and J 7 bases; bases outside gene matches: 2. The V call is TRBV6-2 or TRBV6-3, the J call TRBJ1-6; 9 positions match TRBD1. The specimen sequenced was peripheral blood. This TCR derives from a man between 35 and 55 years old with acute or convalescent COVID-19. CDR3 sequence (DNA): TGTGCCAGCAGTTCGACAGGGGGGAATTCACCCCTCCACTTT. Residues: CASSSTGGNSPLHF.